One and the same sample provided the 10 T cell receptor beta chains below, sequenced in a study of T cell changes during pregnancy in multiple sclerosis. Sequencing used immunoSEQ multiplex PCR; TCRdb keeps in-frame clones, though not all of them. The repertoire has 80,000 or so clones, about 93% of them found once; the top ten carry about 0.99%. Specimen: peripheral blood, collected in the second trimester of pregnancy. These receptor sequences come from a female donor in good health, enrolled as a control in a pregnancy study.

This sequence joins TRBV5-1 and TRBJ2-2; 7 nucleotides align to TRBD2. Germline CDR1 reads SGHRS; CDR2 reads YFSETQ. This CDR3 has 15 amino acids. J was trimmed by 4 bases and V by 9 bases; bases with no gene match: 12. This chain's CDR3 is CATSGGILGTGELFF. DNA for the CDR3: TGCGCCACCTCGGGGGGAATTTTAGGCACCGGGGAGCTGTTTTTT.

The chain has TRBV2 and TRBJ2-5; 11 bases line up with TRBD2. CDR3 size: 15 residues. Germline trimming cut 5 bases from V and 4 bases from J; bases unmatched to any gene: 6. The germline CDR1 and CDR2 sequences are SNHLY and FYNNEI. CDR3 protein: CASSPRSGRGETQYF. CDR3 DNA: TGTGCCAGCAGTCCTCGTAGCGGGAGGGGAGAGACCCAGTACTTC.

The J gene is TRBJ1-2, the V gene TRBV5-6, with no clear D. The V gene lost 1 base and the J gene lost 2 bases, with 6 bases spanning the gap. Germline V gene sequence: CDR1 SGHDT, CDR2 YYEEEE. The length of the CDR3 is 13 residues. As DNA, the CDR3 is TGTGCCAGCAGCTTGCCGGGGAACTATGGCTACACCTTC. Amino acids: CASSLPGNYGYTF.

For the CDR3, the DNA is TGCAGCGTTGAGGCGGCAGGGGCCTACAATGAGCAGTTCTTC. Translation gives CSVEAAGAYNEQFF. The rearrangement uses TRBV29-1 and TRBJ2-1, with a tentative D call TRBD1 (6 bases). The CDR3 length is 14 residues. Looked up from germline, CDR1 is SQVTM and CDR2 is ANQGSEA. Trimming pared 3 bases from V and 2 bases from J, leaving 11 bases between.

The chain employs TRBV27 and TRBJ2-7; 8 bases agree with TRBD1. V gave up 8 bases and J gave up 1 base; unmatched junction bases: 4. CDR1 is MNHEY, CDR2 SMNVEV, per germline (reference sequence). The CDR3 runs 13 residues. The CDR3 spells CASPGQGSYEQYF. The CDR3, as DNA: TGTGCCAGCCCAGGACAGGGATCCTACGAGCAGTACTTC.

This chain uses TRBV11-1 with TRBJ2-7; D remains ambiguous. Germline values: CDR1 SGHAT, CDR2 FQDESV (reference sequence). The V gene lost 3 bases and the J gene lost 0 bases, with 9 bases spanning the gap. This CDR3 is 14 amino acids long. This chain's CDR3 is CASSFSGNSYEQYF. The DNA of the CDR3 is TGTGCCAGCAGCTTTTCCGGTAACTCCTACGAGCAGTACTTC. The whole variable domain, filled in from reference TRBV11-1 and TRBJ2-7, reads EAEVAQSPRYKITEKSQAVAFWCDPISGHATLYWYRQILGQGPELLVQFQDESVVDDSQLPKDRFSAERLKGVDSTLKIQPAELGDSAMYLCASSFSGNSYEQYFGPGTRLTVT.

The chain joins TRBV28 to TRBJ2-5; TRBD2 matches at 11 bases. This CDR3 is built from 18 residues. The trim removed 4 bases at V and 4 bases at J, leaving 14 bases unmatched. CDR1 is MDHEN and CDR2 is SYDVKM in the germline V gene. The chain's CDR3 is CASSSGTSGFRVVETQYF. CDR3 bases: TGTGCCAGCAGTTCCGGGACTAGCGGATTCCGGGTCGTAGAGACCCAGTACTTC. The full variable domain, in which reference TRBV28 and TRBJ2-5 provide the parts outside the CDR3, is DVKVTQSSRYLVKRTGEKVFLECVQDMDHENMFWYRQDPGLGLRLIYFSYDVKMKEKGDIPEGYSVSREKKERFSLILESASTNQTSMYLCASSSGTSGFRVVETQYFGPGTRLLVL.

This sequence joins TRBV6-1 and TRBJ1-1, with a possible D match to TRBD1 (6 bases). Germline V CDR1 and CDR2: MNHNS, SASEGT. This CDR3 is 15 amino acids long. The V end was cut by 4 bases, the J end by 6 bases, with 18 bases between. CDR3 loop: CASSGLYRVESEAFF. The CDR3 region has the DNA TGTGCCAGCAGTGGGCTCTACAGGGTTGAATCTGAAGCTTTCTTT.

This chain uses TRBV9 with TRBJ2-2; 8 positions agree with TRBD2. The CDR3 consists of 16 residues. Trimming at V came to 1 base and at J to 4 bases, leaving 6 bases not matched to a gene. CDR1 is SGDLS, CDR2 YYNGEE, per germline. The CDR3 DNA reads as TGTGCCAGCAGCGTAAGAGCGGGAGATGGCACCGGGGAGCTGTTTTTT. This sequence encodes CASSVRAGDGTGELFF.

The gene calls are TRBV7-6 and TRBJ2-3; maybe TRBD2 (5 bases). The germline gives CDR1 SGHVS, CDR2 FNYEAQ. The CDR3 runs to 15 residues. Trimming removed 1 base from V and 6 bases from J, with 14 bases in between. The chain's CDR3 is CASSLEASRLDTQYF. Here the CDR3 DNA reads TGTGCCAGCAGCTTAGAGGCTAGCCGTCTGGATACGCAGTATTTT.